This TCR beta chain was documented in a study of blood T cell repertoires in COVID-19. Whole-study context: Sources were T cells, B-cell-depleted T cells, or PBMCs; the material itself was cDNA or gDNA.

Cohorts were determined from participant-reported clinical history. Using immunoSEQ multiplex PCR, the repertoire was profiled, and TCRdb retains in-frame clones only, with some absent. The sample lists about 240,000 clones; roughly 90% were seen once. This receptor was identified in a woman younger than 45 who had recovered from COVID-19. The sequenced material came from PBMCs or T cells enriched from blood (not recorded which).

Written as DNA, the CDR3 is TGTGCCAGCAGTCGACTTGACGGGAACACTGAAGCTTTCTTT. It is translated as CASSRLDGNTEAFF. The rearrangement uses TRBV27 and TRBJ1-1; D gene ambiguous. Trimming left V 5 bases short and J 1 base short, with 11 bases between. The CDR3 contains 14 residues. Germline CDR1 MNHEY, CDR2 SMNVEV (reference sequence).